This entry describes one TCR beta chain. Its cognate antigen is unknown. These data belong to a study of monozygotic twins with inflammatory bowel disease. Regarding the study as a whole: Telling different T cell subtypes apart from each other was not possible.

From germline, CDR1 is SGHVS and CDR2 FNYEAQ. This CDR3 spans 15 amino acids. From its re-call of the 5' RACE reads, TCRdb lists each CDR3 protein once, without DNA. The table for this sample gives about 85,000 distinct CDR3 sequences. Input material: blood. The chain carries TRBV7-6 and TRBJ2-3; TCRdb gives TRBD2 as the D gene, but with no DNA this cannot be confirmed. This TCR derives from a human donor with ulcerative colitis or Crohn's disease, or a healthy co-twin of an affected twin (not recorded which). Here the CDR3 reads CASSRGTSGVDTQYF.